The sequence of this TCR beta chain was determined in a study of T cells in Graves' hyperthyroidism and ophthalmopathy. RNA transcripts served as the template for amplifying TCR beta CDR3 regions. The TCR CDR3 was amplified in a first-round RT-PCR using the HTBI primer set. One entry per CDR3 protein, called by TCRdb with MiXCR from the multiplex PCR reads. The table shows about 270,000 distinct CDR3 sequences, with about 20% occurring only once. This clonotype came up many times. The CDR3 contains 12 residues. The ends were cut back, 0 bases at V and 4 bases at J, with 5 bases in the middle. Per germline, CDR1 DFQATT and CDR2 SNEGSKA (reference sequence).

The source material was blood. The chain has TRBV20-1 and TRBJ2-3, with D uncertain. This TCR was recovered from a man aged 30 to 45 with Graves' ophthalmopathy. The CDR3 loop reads CSARDRADTQYF. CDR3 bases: TGCAGTGCTAGAGATAGGGCAGATACGCAGTATTTT.